This TCR beta chain was retrieved from a study of blood T cell repertoires in COVID-19. Overall study: PBMCs, B-cell-depleted T cells, or T cells provided the cDNA or gDNA that made up the material.

This clone showed up just once. Here immunoSEQ multiplex PCR was the method, and the copy in TCRdb shows in-frame clones only, minus some. The table records 90,000 to 110,000 clones, approximately 80% of them present only once. The CDR3 covers 15 residues. Looked up from germline, CDR1 is MDHEN and CDR2 is SYDVKM. V lost 6 bases to trimming and J lost 3 bases, with 15 bases between them. The clonotype originates from a man at least 80 years old with acute or convalescent COVID-19. Sequenced input: peripheral blood. The chain employs TRBV28 and TRBJ1-5, with a weak D call TRBD1 (6 bases). The CDR3 protein is CASSVGAAVNQPQHF. CDR3 sequence (DNA): TGTGCCAGCAGCGTGGGGGCGGCAGTCAATCAGCCCCAGCATTTT.